Below are 15 T cell receptor beta chains sequenced from a single sample in a study of T cell responses to AZD1222 COVID-19 vaccine. The table came from immunoSEQ multiplex PCR; TCRdb's copy has only in-frame clones and leaves some out. The sample comprises roughly 79,000 clones, approximately 90% of which are singletons, and approximately 7% rests with the top ten. The sequencing used peripheral blood, collected on day 0 of MenACWY control vaccination. These receptors all come from an adult in good health.

V gene TRBV21-1 combines with J gene TRBJ1-6; TRBD1, as called in the table, went unchecked against the DNA. TRBV21-1 is designated a pseudogene. The CDR3 is 13 amino acids. The CDR3 DNA reads TGTGCCAGCAGTAGGACAGGGGGAGGCCCCCTCCACTTT. Its translation: CASSRTGGGPLHF.

The chain links TRBV2 to TRBJ1-3, with D hard to call. The CDR3 is made up of 13 amino acids. The V and J ends lost 7 bases and 1 base respectively, with 8 bases between them. Germline V gene sequence: CDR1 SNHLY, CDR2 FYNNEI. This CDR3 reads CASTVLSGNTIYF. CDR3 DNA sequence: TGTGCCAGCACGGTACTGTCTGGAAACACCATATATTTT.

CDR3: CAIRLAGGYEQYF. DNA for the CDR3: TGTGCCATCCGACTAGCGGGAGGCTACGAGCAGTACTTC. V and J are TRBV10-3 and TRBJ2-7; 13 nucleotides align to TRBD2. The germline V gene encodes CDR1 ENHRY and CDR2 SYGVKD. CDR3 length equals 13 residues. The V segment lost 8 bases and the J segment 3 bases; nucleotides outside the gene matches: 1.

A word on this clone: Other nucleotide sequences from this sample produce the same CDR3. The chain joins TRBV5-1 to TRBJ2-2; tentative D call: TRBD1 (5 bases). The germline gives CDR1 SGHRS, CDR2 YFSETQ. This CDR3 region has 14 residues. The ends were cut back, 1 base at V and 1 base at J, with 5 bases in the middle. This CDR3 reads CASSLQGNTGELFF. The CDR3 nucleotides are TGCGCCAGCAGCTTGCAGGGGAACACCGGGGAGCTGTTTTTT.

The chain couples TRBV5-1 to TRBJ2-3; 8 positions agree with TRBD2. The trim removed 2 bases at V and 2 bases at J, leaving 1 base unmatched. The CDR3 has 14 residues. Per the germline V gene, CDR1 is SGHRS and CDR2 is YFSETQ. The CDR3 coding sequence is TGCGCCAGCAGCTTCGGGGGGGCCACAGATACGCAGTATTTT. Its translation: CASSFGGATDTQYF.

V and J are TRBV18 and TRBJ2-5; D perhaps matches TRBD1 (5 bases). Per germline, CDR1 KGHSH and CDR2 LQKENI. With 4 bases removed from V and 5 bases from J, the gap between germline ends came to 14 bases. The CDR3 contains 14 residues. CDR3 in amino acids: CASSRVRDGETQYF. Written as DNA, the CDR3 is TGTGCCAGCTCACGGGTCAGGGATGGGGAGACCCAGTACTTC.

The rearrangement joins TRBV6-2 or TRBV6-3 to TRBJ2-2; D gene ambiguous. CDR3 length: 14 residues. Germline V lookup: CDR1 MNHEY, CDR2 SVGEGT. Between the trimmed V and J ends, which lost 2 bases and 2 bases, there was a span of 6 bases. The CDR3 spells CASSYGENTGELFF. The DNA for the CDR3 is TGTGCCAGCAGTTACGGAGAAAACACCGGGGAGCTGTTTTTT.

The V and J genes are TRBV3-1 (or the pseudogene TRBV3-2) and TRBJ1-2; D not certain. The V end lost 0 bases, the J end lost 3 bases, and 11 bases lay between the germline ends. CDR3 length: 15 residues. Germline V gene lookup returns CDR1 LGHDT and CDR2 YNNKEL (reference sequence). Here the CDR3 reads CASSQETGSHYGYTF. In nucleotides, the CDR3 is TGTGCCAGCAGCCAAGAAACGGGAAGCCACTATGGCTACACCTTC.

The chain employs TRBV28 and TRBJ2-5; D might be TRBD2 (6 bases). Germline lookup yields CDR1 MDHEN and CDR2 SYDVKM. Trimming stripped 5 bases from V and 2 bases from J, with 18 bases between. The length of the CDR3 is 16 residues. The CDR3 region is CASSPLGLAGQETQYF. As DNA, the CDR3 is TGTGCCAGCAGTCCCCTGGGACTTGCCGGGCAAGAGACCCAGTACTTC.

Written as DNA, the CDR3 is TGTGCCAGCAGCTCGTTTAACACTGAAGCTTTCTTT. Its translation: CASSSFNTEAFF. The V and J genes are TRBV7-2 and TRBJ1-1; D gene ambiguous. Trimming took off 4 bases at V and 2 bases at J, with 5 bases between the two ends. The germline gives CDR1 SGHTA, CDR2 FQGNSA. The CDR3 totals 12 residues.

The chain links TRBV5-8 to TRBJ1-6; D is unresolved. The CDR3 extends over 13 amino acids. Between the trimmed V and J ends, which lost 0 bases and 14 bases, there was a span of 12 bases. The germline CDR1 and CDR2 sequences are SGHTS and YDEGEE. The CDR3 sequence is CASSLDRSMALHF. CDR3 coding DNA: TGTGCCAGCAGCTTGGACCGGTCCATGGCCCTCCACTTT.

This clone was seen just once. This chain uses TRBV5-5 with TRBJ2-1, with D tentatively TRBD1 or TRBD2 (6 bases each). The CDR3 extends over 12 amino acids. Trimming shortened V by 4 bases and J by 10 bases, and 12 bases separated the two germline ends. Germline CDR1 reads SGHKS; CDR2 reads YYEKEE (reference sequence). CDR3 in amino acids: CASSAIGGEQFF. CDR3 coding DNA: TGTGCCAGCAGCGCAATAGGGGGGGAGCAGTTCTTC.

The chain couples TRBV24-1 to TRBJ2-3, with a possible D match to TRBD1 (6 bases). The germline CDR1 and CDR2 sequences are KGHDR and SFDVKD. This CDR3 is 16 amino acids long. Trimming shortened V by 2 bases and J by 0 bases, and 11 bases separated the two germline ends. The CDR3 DNA follows: TGTGCCACCAGTGATTGGGGGACACCTAGCACAGATACGCAGTATTTT. Amino acids: CATSDWGTPSTDTQYF.

CDR3 residues: CASSSWGENTEAFF. CDR3 nucleotide sequence: TGTGCCAGTAGTAGTTGGGGGGAGAACACTGAAGCTTTCTTT. The genes are TRBV19 and TRBJ1-1; a weak D match, TRBD1 (5 bases). Trimming pared 4 bases from V and 1 base from J, leaving 10 bases between. The germline gives CDR1 LNHDA, CDR2 SQIVND (reference sequence). This CDR3 has 14 residues.

The chain couples TRBV6-5 to TRBJ2-3; possible D gene TRBD1, 7 bases. V lost 6 bases and J 6 bases, leaving 16 bases between the germline ends. Germline lookup yields CDR1 MNHEY and CDR2 SVGAGI. CDR3 length: 14 amino acids. The CDR3 DNA is TGTGCCAGCAGCCACCCAGGGGGGTCTGATACGCAGTATTTT. Amino acid sequence: CASSHPGGSDTQYF.